One and the same sample provided the 18 T cell receptor beta chains below, sequenced in a study of Graves' ophthalmopathy and Graves' hyperthyroidism. For repertoire sequencing, the TCR beta CDR3 regions were amplified from RNA transcripts. RT-PCR was first run with HTBI primers, then multiplex PCR in a second round. Each CDR3 protein gets one entry after TCRdb re-called the multiplex PCR reads with MiXCR. The sample carries 170,000 or so distinct CDR3 sequences, 30% to 45% recorded once. Specimen: peripheral blood. Receptors originate from a woman aged 40 to 50 with Graves' ophthalmopathy.

This clonotype was recorded at least ten times. This rearrangement joins TRBV2 to TRBJ1-5, with D uncertain. V lost 4 bases and J 10 bases, leaving 11 bases between the germline ends. The CDR3 length is 12 residues. CDR1 is SNHLY, CDR2 FYNNEI, per germline. CDR3 nucleotide sequence: TGTGCCAGCAGTGCCACGAGAATACCCCAGCATTTT. Translated: CASSATRIPQHF. The whole variable domain, filled in from reference TRBV2 and TRBJ1-5, reads EPEVTQTPSHQVTQMGQEVILRCVPISNHLYFYWYRQILGQKVEFLVSFYNNEISEKSEIFDDQFSVERPDGSNFTLKIRSTKLEDSAMYFCASSATRIPQHFGDGTRLSIL.

This clonotype was seen a handful of times. The chain links TRBV6-1 to TRBJ2-7; tentatively, D is TRBD1 (6 bases). From germline, CDR1 is MNHNS and CDR2 SASEGT. Trimming left V 10 bases short and J 0 bases short, with 16 bases between. The CDR3 extends over 14 amino acids. The CDR3 DNA sequence: TGTGCCAACAAGCGTGACAGGAGCTCCTACGAGCAGTACTTC. It is translated as CANKRDRSSYEQYF.

The V gene is TRBV20-1, the J gene TRBJ2-7; 7 nucleotides agree with TRBD1. Losses at the gene ends were 3 bases for V and 3 bases for J; bases not matched to a gene: 5. This CDR3 spans 13 amino acids. Germline values: CDR1 DFQATT, CDR2 SNEGSKA (reference sequence). CDR3 nucleotide sequence: TGCAGTGCTAGGGGCAGGGGGAGCTACGAGCAGTACTTC. This codes for CSARGRGSYEQYF.

The rearrangement joins TRBV6-1 to TRBJ1-2, with TRBD1 as a possible D gene (5 bases). This CDR3 spans 13 amino acids. Trimming pared 3 bases from V and 7 bases from J, leaving 12 bases between. Looked up from germline, CDR1 is MNHNS and CDR2 is SASEGT. CDR3 region: CASSDPPQGGYTF. The DNA for the CDR3 is TGTGCCAGCAGTGACCCCCCTCAGGGTGGCTACACCTTC.

This clonotype was observed at least ten times. This chain uses TRBV28 with TRBJ1-1; D is ambiguous. The CDR3 covers 14 residues. Germline lookup yields CDR1 MDHEN and CDR2 SYDVKM. Trimming took off 7 bases at V and 1 base at J, with 13 bases between the two ends. CDR3 DNA: TGTGCCAGCACCCTTCCGCGGAAGAACACTGAAGCTTTCTTT. It encodes CASTLPRKNTEAFF. The full variable domain, with the rest looked up from reference TRBV28 and TRBJ1-1, is DVKVTQSSRYLVKRTGEKVFLECVQDMDHENMFWYRQDPGLGLRLIYFSYDVKMKEKGDIPEGYSVSREKKERFSLILESASTNQTSMYLCASTLPRKNTEAFFGQGTRLTVV.

This clonotype was detected ten times or more. V is TRBV12-3 or TRBV12-4 and J is TRBJ2-7; 9 positions agree with TRBD2. This CDR3 spans 16 amino acids. V shed 2 bases, J shed 3 bases, and the junction held 8 bases outside the gene matches. The CDR3 bases are TGTGCCAGCAGTTTACGGTCTAGCGGGACTATCTACGAGCAGTACTTC. Amino acids: CASSLRSSGTIYEQYF.

The CDR3 loop is CASSPTGGGEKLFF. The CDR3 DNA follows: TGTGCCAGCTCACCGACAGGGGGAGGAGAAAAACTGTTTTTT. The chain combines TRBV18 with TRBJ1-4; 9 bases fit TRBD1. Germline trimming cut 3 bases from V and 8 bases from J; bases unmatched to any gene: 4. The CDR3 sequence is 14 residues long. Germline loops: CDR1 KGHSH, CDR2 LQKENI.

This clonotype was observed at least ten times. This chain uses TRBV20-1 with TRBJ2-5; 7 bases match TRBD2. Losses at the gene ends were 5 bases for V and 3 bases for J; bases not matched to a gene: 6. Germline V gene sequence: CDR1 DFQATT, CDR2 SNEGSKA (reference sequence). The CDR3 is made up of 13 amino acids. CDR3 region: CSAGGVGKETQYF. The CDR3 DNA reads as TGCAGTGCTGGGGGGGTCGGAAAAGAGACCCAGTACTTC.

This clonotype was seen many times. The genes are TRBV7-2 and TRBJ2-5; 10 bases match TRBD2. This CDR3 contains 15 residues. Germline CDR1 and CDR2: SGHTA and FQGNSA. Losses at the gene ends were 1 base for V and 3 bases for J; bases not matched to a gene: 2. This CDR3 is CASSLGSGRKETQYF. The CDR3 DNA reads TGTGCCAGCAGCTTAGGTAGCGGGAGGAAAGAGACCCAGTACTTC.

The genes are TRBV25-1 and TRBJ1-1; D is uncertain. Trimming took 0 bases from V and 1 from J, leaving 6 bases between them. Germline loops: CDR1 MGHDK, CDR2 SYGVNS. This CDR3 has 14 amino acids. The DNA of the CDR3 is TGTGCCAGCAGTGAATATTTAGAGAACACTGAAGCTTTCTTT. Translated, it gives CASSEYLENTEAFF.

The chain has TRBV5-1 and TRBJ2-6; D is uncertain. CDR3 length: 14 residues. The V gene's germline CDR1 is SGHRS and CDR2 YFSETQ. The ends were cut back, 6 bases at V and 0 bases at J, with 7 bases in the middle. CDR3 residues: CASNKDSGANVLTF. CDR3 sequence (DNA): TGCGCCAGCAATAAGGACTCTGGGGCCAACGTCCTGACTTTC.

This clonotype appeared many times. The chain is built from TRBV30 and TRBJ1-1; D perhaps matches TRBD1 (6 bases). The CDR3 runs 14 residues. The germline V and J ends were trimmed by 2 bases and 3 bases, with 13 bases remaining between them. The germline V gene encodes CDR1 GTSNPN and CDR2 SVGIG (reference sequence). CDR3 loop: CAWSQTGWDTEAFF. CDR3 DNA sequence: TGTGCCTGGAGTCAAACAGGGTGGGACACTGAAGCTTTCTTT.

The V call is TRBV6-2 or TRBV6-3, the J call TRBJ2-7, with TRBD1 matching over 9 bases. This CDR3 spans 14 amino acids. Germline V gene data show CDR1 as MNHEY and CDR2 as SVGEGT. Trimming at V came to 4 bases and at J to 6 bases, leaving 7 bases not matched to a gene. CDR3 sequence (DNA): TGTGCCAGCAGTTCCTCCGGGACAGGGTTCGAGCAGTACTTC. Amino acid sequence: CASSSSGTGFEQYF.

This clonotype was recorded many times. The chain employs TRBV19 and TRBJ2-7; no clear D gene. Germline values: CDR1 LNHDA, CDR2 SQIVND (reference sequence). The CDR3 has 13 residues. V was clipped by 5 bases and J by 6 bases, with 14 bases between them. The CDR3 coding sequence is TGTGCCAGTAGTCCGTATCCCCTTGCCGAGCAGTACTTC. The encoded protein is CASSPYPLAEQYF.

The V gene is TRBV6-2 or TRBV6-3, the J gene TRBJ2-7, with a possible D match to TRBD1 (5 bases). The germline V gene encodes CDR1 MNHEY and CDR2 SVGEGT. The CDR3 loop spans 14 amino acids. V lost 4 bases and J lost 3, with 13 bases in between. Here the CDR3 reads CASSFRQGFYEQYF. The CDR3 coding sequence is TGTGCCAGCAGTTTTCGCCAGGGTTTCTACGAGCAGTACTTC.

The chain joins TRBV6-1 to TRBJ1-1; D remains unclear. The CDR3 has 13 amino acids. The V gene's germline CDR1 is MNHNS and CDR2 SASEGT. V lost 2 bases and J lost 2, with 6 bases in between. The CDR3 DNA reads as TGTGCCAGCAGTGAAAAAACAAACACTGAAGCTTTCTTT. Its translation is CASSEKTNTEAFF.

This clonotype has just a few counts. The rearrangement links TRBV7-2 to TRBJ2-7; D unclear. This CDR3 region has 12 residues. Germline V gives CDR1 SGHTA, CDR2 FQGNSA. V was pared by 5 bases and J by 6 bases, with 11 bases between. In DNA, the CDR3 is TGTGCCAGCAGCATAAGGGTTATCGAGCAGTACTTC. It is translated as CASSIRVIEQYF.

This chain connects TRBV6-2 or TRBV6-3 to TRBJ2-7; 7 nucleotides line up with TRBD1. The CDR3 has 15 residues. V dropped 4 bases and J dropped 0; count of bases not matched to a gene: 6. Germline assignment: CDR1 MNHEY and CDR2 SVGEGT. The CDR3 protein is CASSWSGGVSYEQYF. CDR3 nucleotides: TGTGCCAGCAGTTGGTCAGGGGGTGTCTCCTACGAGCAGTACTTC.